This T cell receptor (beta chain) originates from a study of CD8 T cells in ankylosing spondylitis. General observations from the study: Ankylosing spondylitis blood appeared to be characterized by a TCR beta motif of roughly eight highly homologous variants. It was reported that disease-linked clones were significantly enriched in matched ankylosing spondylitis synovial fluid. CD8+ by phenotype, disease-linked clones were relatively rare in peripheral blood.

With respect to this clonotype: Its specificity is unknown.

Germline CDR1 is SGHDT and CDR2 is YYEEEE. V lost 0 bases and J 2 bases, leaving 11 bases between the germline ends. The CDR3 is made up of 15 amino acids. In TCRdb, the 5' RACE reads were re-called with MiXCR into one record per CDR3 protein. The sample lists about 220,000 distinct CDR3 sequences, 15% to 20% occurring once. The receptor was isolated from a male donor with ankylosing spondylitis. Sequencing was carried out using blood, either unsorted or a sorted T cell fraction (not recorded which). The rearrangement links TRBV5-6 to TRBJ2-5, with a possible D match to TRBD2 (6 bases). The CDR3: CASSLGSGTQETQYF. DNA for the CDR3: TGTGCCAGCAGCTTGGGTAGCGGTACACAAGAGACCCAGTACTTC.